The source of this T cell receptor beta chain is a study of regulatory T cells in long-lasting Graves disease. CDR3-region Arm-PCR and iRepertoire HTBI primers produced the TCR beta libraries. Each CDR3 protein gets one entry after TCRdb re-called the multiplex PCR reads with MiXCR. The sample records some 490,000 distinct CDR3 sequences, about 12% being singletons. Time point given: newly diagnosed GD, antithyroid drugs for less than 3 months. PBMC-derived RNA was used for the TCR library. Germline CDR1 LNHDA, CDR2 SQIVND (reference sequence). This CDR3 is built from 17 residues. The germline V and J ends were trimmed by 3 bases and 7 bases, with 22 bases remaining between them. This clonotype was counted ten times or more. This same sample was also part of a study on T cells in Graves' hyperthyroidism and ophthalmopathy.

Material: peripheral blood mononuclear cells (PBMCs), obtained at new diagnosis, from a patient treated with antithyroid drugs. The chain has TRBV19 and TRBJ2-1, with TRBD1 as a possible D gene (6 bases). The TCR was taken from a woman younger than 45 with Graves disease. This CDR3 is CASSIEGTLTGRNEQFF. CDR3 bases: TGTGCCAGTAGTATTGAAGGTACCCTAACAGGGCGGAATGAGCAGTTCTTC.